The clone carrying this T cell receptor (beta chain) was observed once. This entry belongs to a study of blood T cell repertoires in COVID-19. At the level of the study: Donors in the United States, Italy and Spain gave samples during acute or convalescent COVID-19.

Cohort assignment relied on participant-reported clinical history. The CDR3 length is 16 residues. CDR1 and CDR2 (germline): LNHNV, YYDKDF (reference sequence). V shed 0 bases, J shed 4 bases, and the junction held 6 bases outside the gene matches. Per the authors' pipeline: Estimates of nucleated cell counts were drawn from the amplification of reference gene primers. Generated by immunoSEQ multiplex PCR, the TCRdb table keeps only in-frame clones and is missing some. V and J calls and clone size are those listed in that table; D and trimming were worked out from the DNA. The sample carries under 200,000 clones, approximately 85% recorded once.

Sequencing was done on a sample of PBMCs or T cells enriched from blood (not recorded which). This chain links TRBV15 with TRBJ2-7; 10 nucleotides line up with TRBD2. This TCR was recovered from a man in his forties or fifties with acute COVID-19. CDR3 bases: TGTGCCACCAGCAGAGAGAGAGGACTAGCGGTTTACGAGCAGTACTTC. It translates to CATSRERGLAVYEQYF.